This T cell receptor (beta chain) was profiled in a study of T cells in Graves' hyperthyroidism and ophthalmopathy. Study-wide results and limits: Ophthalmopathy could be told apart from stable hyperthyroidism with a 13 V-J model.

Duration under 3 months, a NOSPECS grade of at least 4, and a Clinical Activity Score of at least 3 characterized the ophthalmopathy patients. Orbital computed tomography and thyroid ultrasound, together with serum TRAb and thyroxine and clinical symptoms, were used for diagnoses. This clonotype was counted ten times or more. Its antigen is still unknown. Trimming removed 8 bases at V and 4 bases at J, with 9 bases between. The germline CDR1 and CDR2 sequences are LNHDA and SQIVND (reference sequence). The CDR3 length is 12 residues. Template material for amplifying TCR beta CDR3 regions consisted of RNA transcripts. Carried out on the TCR CDR3, a first-round RT-PCR used the HTBI primer set. TCRdb re-analysed the multiplex PCR reads in MiXCR, keeping a single row per CDR3 protein. In the table there are some 360,000 distinct CDR3 sequences, approximately 18% of which are singletons.

The chain is built from TRBV19 and TRBJ1-5; D call uncertain. The clonotype was recovered from a woman in her forties with Graves' ophthalmopathy. Sequencing was performed on blood. CDR3 sequence (DNA): TGTGCCAGTGCCCTACGGAATCAGCCCCAGCATTTT. Its protein is CASALRNQPQHF.